What follows is one T cell receptor (beta chain) and its context. Its antigen is currently not known. Qualities for individual bases were not recorded, and no much larger clone is one base off. The data were obtained in a study of blood T cell repertoires in COVID-19 (dated by TCRdb to about 2020). For the study in its entirety: Samples from collaborators originated in the United States, Italy and Spain and spanned both the acute and convalescent phases of COVID-19. The material from the prospective study consisted of cDNA or gDNA derived from T cells, B-cell-depleted T cells, or PBMCs. Deeply sampled blood TCRbeta repertoires from subjects exposed to, actively infected with, or recovered from COVID-19 were included in the dataset. The repertoires were made available in a free public database intended to serve as a resource for research on the immune response to SARS-CoV-2. The samples were drawn from two sources: the first 160 participants of the ongoing ImmuneRACE study, and fewer than 1,500 subjects contributed by 6 global collaborators. Nearly every sample came with metadata listing a de-identified subject ID, COVID-19 status, age in years and sex. Where available, HLA class I and class II types were taken from metadata supplied by the sample provider and were not determined by assay-based typing. General conclusions and limits of the study: How much clinical and demographic metadata was included differed by source and by participant, and the metadata was provided uncurated.

TCRbeta CDR3 regions were amplified from genomic DNA using the immunoSEQ Assay, a bias-controlled multiplex PCR. As for the original processing: The number of nucleated cells in each sample was estimated by amplification of reference gene primers within the assay. Sequence reads were collapsed and filtered to measure the absolute abundance of every unique TCRbeta CDR3 rearrangement. For each sample, productive Simpson clonality was calculated as the square root of Simpson's diversity index across productive rearrangements. TCRdb limited this immuneACCESS table to in-frame rearrangements with V and J called. A share of clones is missing; checked studies link under half to unresolved V genes, and the rest is unexplained. That table gives V, J and clone size, and the DNA gave D and trimming. This sample comprises about 58,000 clones, approximately 87% of them detected only once. The ten largest clones represent 4.7% of the sample.

Collaborating institutions collected whole blood in K2EDTA tubes following their own protocols. For TCRbeta analysis, collaborator samples were shipped as frozen whole blood, as isolated PBMCs, or as DNA extracted from either sample type. The receptor was isolated from a man aged 40-50 years with active COVID-19. The sequenced sample was peripheral blood.

CDR3 loop: CASSAGQNNEKLFF. The DNA sequence is given as TGTGCCAGCTCAGCGGGACAGAATAATGAAAAACTGTTTTTT. The chain employs TRBV18 and TRBJ1-4, and TRBD1 matches 7 of the central bases. V is cut back by 5 bases and J by 4 bases, with 4 bases in the junction unmatched. Per the germline V gene, KGHSH is the CDR1 and LQKENI is the CDR2. The CDR3, cysteine through phenylalanine, is 14 amino acids long. Only the CDR3 DNA stays, 42 bases, in frame from base 1.